This T cell receptor (beta chain) derives from a study of blood T cell repertoires in COVID-19. The wider study: Acute-phase and convalescent COVID-19 samples originated in the United States, Italy and Spain. PBMCs, B-cell-depleted T cells, or T cells were the source of the cDNA or gDNA that made up the material.

The ends lost 4 bases at V and 1 base at J; junction bases unmatched: 4. The CDR3 has 15 amino acids. As processed by the authors: Reference gene primer amplification gave estimated nucleated cell counts. The table came from immunoSEQ multiplex PCR; TCRdb's copy has only in-frame clones and leaves some out. V and J calls plus clone size are reproduced from that table; the DNA served to infer D and trimming. The sample lists more than 200,000 clones, 85% to 90% occurring once. This chain connects TRBV5-3 to TRBJ2-3; TRBD2 matches at 9 bases. TRBV5-3 is an ORF, and what it does is uncertain. Sequenced: peripheral blood. The TCR was taken from a woman between 50 and 59 years old with acute or convalescent COVID-19. CDR3 DNA sequence: TGTGCCAGAAGCACCCGACTAGCGGGCACAGATACGCAGTATTTT. This sequence encodes CARSTRLAGTDTQYF.